Presented here are 21 T cell receptor beta chains from one specimen sequenced in a study of control samples from healthy donors and cancer patients. Libraries were prepared by immunoSEQ multiplex PCR; TCRdb keeps only in-frame clonotypes and omits some of them. Among roughly 100,000 clones listed, around four fifths were seen once. The sequencing input was blood. The receptors originated from a woman between 45 and 60 years old in good health.

The gene calls are TRBV5-8 and TRBJ1-1, with unresolved D. This CDR3 contains 11 residues. Trimming pared 5 bases from V and 3 bases from J, leaving 5 bases between. The germline V gene has CDR1 SGHTS and CDR2 YDEGEE. CDR3 sequence: CASRRYTEAFF. CDR3 DNA: TGTGCCAGCAGACGGTACACTGAAGCTTTCTTT.

The rearrangement joins TRBV7-8 to TRBJ1-2, with D maybe TRBD1 (5 bases). This CDR3 comprises 15 residues. Per the germline V gene, CDR1 is SGHVS and CDR2 is FQNEAQ. Trimming cost V 4 bases and J 3 bases, with 15 bases left between them. CDR3 sequence reads: CASSSGAGWDYGYTF. In nucleotides, the CDR3 is TGTGCCAGCAGCTCCGGGGCAGGGTGGGACTATGGCTACACCTTC.

This chain connects TRBV24-1 to TRBJ1-2; no clear D gene. The V end lost 6 bases, the J end lost 7 bases, and 14 bases lay between the germline ends. Germline V CDR1 and CDR2: KGHDR, SFDVKD. The CDR3 extends over 13 amino acids. The CDR3 is CATSIRRARGYTF. The CDR3 DNA reads TGTGCCACCAGTATAAGAAGGGCTCGTGGCTACACCTTC.

The CDR3 DNA reads as TGTGCCAGCAGCCAACAGGGTATTTGGCAGTACTTC. Its translation: CASSQQGIWQYF. The rearrangement links TRBV3-1 (or the pseudogene TRBV3-2) to TRBJ2-7; maybe TRBD1 (5 bases). Deletions cut 2 bases from V and 9 bases from J, with 11 bases between. CDR1 and CDR2 from the germline V gene are LGHDT and YNNKEL (reference sequence). The CDR3 runs 12 residues.

In this sample, this clone turned up a few times. The chain recombines TRBV4-2 with TRBJ2-3, with 13 bases lining up with TRBD2. The ends lost 0 bases at V and 0 bases at J; junction bases unmatched: 9. Germline V gene lookup returns CDR1 LGHNA and CDR2 YNFKEQ. The CDR3 extends over 20 amino acids. CDR3 residues: CASSQDRRLAGGASTDTQYF. In nucleotides, the CDR3 is TGTGCCAGCAGCCAAGATCGGAGACTAGCGGGGGGAGCTAGCACAGATACGCAGTATTTT.

In this sample, this clone turned up a few times. In nucleotides, the CDR3 is TGTGCCAGCAGTGAATGGTTTGGCGGGGATGAAAAACTGTTTTTT. Protein product: CASSEWFGGDEKLFF. The chain is built from TRBV2 and TRBJ1-4; D remains ambiguous. The CDR3 loop spans 15 amino acids. Germline-derived CDR1 and CDR2 are SNHLY and FYNNEI. The germline V and J ends were trimmed by 2 bases and 6 bases, with 13 bases remaining between them.

There are a few counts of this clone. This sequence joins TRBV2 and TRBJ1-4; a possible D gene is TRBD1 (5 bases). Germline-derived CDR1 and CDR2 are SNHLY and FYNNEI. Trimming cost V 3 bases and J 0 bases, with 14 bases left between them. This CDR3 comprises 17 residues. Here the CDR3 reads CASSDPLQDATNEKLFF. CDR3 DNA sequence: TGTGCCAGCAGTGACCCCTTACAGGATGCAACTAATGAAAAACTGTTTTTT.

This clone occurred once. The gene calls are TRBV12-3 or TRBV12-4 and TRBJ2-5, with 7 bases aligning to TRBD2. This CDR3 spans 13 amino acids. The junction had 4 bases not matched to a gene; V was cut back by 5 bases and J by 4 bases. Here the CDR3 DNA reads TGTGCCAGCAGTCTCGGGACTACAGAGACCCAGTACTTC. This sequence encodes CASSLGTTETQYF.

This chain uses TRBV30 with TRBJ2-3; D gene unclear. Germline CDR1 and CDR2: GTSNPN and SVGIG (reference sequence). The CDR3 runs 12 residues. Trimming stripped 6 bases from V and 5 bases from J, with 12 bases between. CDR3 nucleotides: TGTGCCTGCCCTGGTGGCGGAGATACGCAGTATTTT. As protein: CACPGGGDTQYF.

The chain uses TRBV4-2 and TRBJ1-2; D is perhaps TRBD1 (6 bases). The CDR3 extends over 14 amino acids. CDR1 is LGHNA, CDR2 YNFKEQ, per germline. The germline V and J ends were trimmed by 4 bases and 6 bases, with 15 bases remaining between them. In DNA, the CDR3 is TGTGCCAGCAGCCGAATAACAGGGCTCGATGGCTACACCTTC. Protein sequence: CASSRITGLDGYTF.

The chain is built from TRBV9 and TRBJ2-2; either TRBD1 or TRBD2 may supply D (5 bases each). The ends were cut back, 3 bases at V and 1 base at J, with 13 bases in the middle. CDR1 is SGDLS, CDR2 YYNGEE, per germline. The CDR3 has 16 residues. The CDR3 DNA sequence: TGTGCCAGCAGCGCTGCCGGGACCTTGAACACCGGGGAGCTGTTTTTT. It yields the protein CASSAAGTLNTGELFF.

The chain employs TRBV3-1 (or the pseudogene TRBV3-2) and TRBJ2-7; 10 bases fit TRBD1. This CDR3 has 16 amino acids. Germline CDR1 is LGHDT and CDR2 is YNNKEL (reference sequence). Trimming removed 0 bases from V and 7 bases from J; junction bases left unmatched: 9. For the CDR3, the DNA is TGTGCCAGCAGCCAAGATCCCCGACAGGGGGCATGGGAGCAGTACTTC. Protein product: CASSQDPRQGAWEQYF.

The chain uses TRBV4-2 and TRBJ2-3; D call uncertain. V was clipped by 0 bases and J by 0 bases, with 7 bases between them. Germline V gene lookup returns CDR1 LGHNA and CDR2 YNFKEQ. This CDR3 is 15 amino acids long. Written as DNA, the CDR3 is TGTGCCAGCAGCCAAGAACGGCGGAGCACAGATACGCAGTATTTT. The encoded protein is CASSQERRSTDTQYF.

The chain couples TRBV19 to TRBJ1-3; no reliable D call. The CDR3 spans 17 residues. Trimming pared 5 bases from V and 0 bases from J, leaving 17 bases between. The germline V gene encodes CDR1 LNHDA and CDR2 SQIVND (reference sequence). CDR3 amino acids: CASSVLTAANSGNTIYF. The CDR3 DNA sequence: TGTGCCAGTAGTGTCTTGACGGCAGCCAACTCTGGAAACACCATATATTTT.

This clone has just one count. This chain uses TRBV6-5 with TRBJ1-6; tentatively, D is TRBD1 (5 bases). The germline V gene encodes CDR1 MNHEY and CDR2 SVGAGI. V was trimmed by 8 bases and J by 13 bases, leaving 12 bases between them. The CDR3 is made up of 11 amino acids. CDR3 amino acids: CASAAQGPLHF. The CDR3 region has the DNA TGTGCCAGCGCTGCTCAGGGCCCCCTCCACTTT.

The genes are TRBV7-2 and TRBJ2-7; a possible D gene is TRBD1 (6 bases). CDR3 size: 14 residues. Germline V gene data show CDR1 as SGHTA and CDR2 as FQGNSA. Between the trimmed V and J ends, which lost 5 bases and 4 bases, there was a span of 15 bases. This CDR3 reads CASSPTGLEYEQYF. The CDR3 DNA is TGTGCCAGCAGCCCAACAGGGCTCGAATACGAGCAGTACTTC.

The gene calls are TRBV3-1 (or the pseudogene TRBV3-2) and TRBJ1-4; D possibly corresponds to TRBD1 (6 bases). The CDR3 length is 16 residues. Looked up from germline, CDR1 is LGHDT and CDR2 is YNNKEL (reference sequence). V gave up 1 base and J gave up 7 bases, with 16 bases separating them. Written as DNA, the CDR3 is TGTGCCAGCAGCCAAGGAACTGACAGGTCGCCTGAAAAACTGTTTTTT. Protein sequence: CASSQGTDRSPEKLFF.

The chain's CDR3 is CASSQGSGGNQPQHF. DNA of the CDR3: TGCGCCAGCAGCCAAGGGTCAGGGGGCAATCAGCCCCAGCATTTT. This sequence joins TRBV4-3 and TRBJ1-5; D might be TRBD1 (6 bases). Germline V gene sequence: CDR1 LGHNA, CDR2 YSLEER. CDR3 length: 15 amino acids. V was pared by 1 base and J by 2 bases, with 9 bases between.

The V gene is TRBV7-3, the J gene TRBJ2-5; D gene ambiguous. CDR3 length: 14 amino acids. Trimming left V 2 bases short and J 4 bases short, with 11 bases between. CDR1 SGHTA and CDR2 FQGTGA come from the germline V gene. CDR3 coding DNA: TGTGCCAGCAGCTTACTGGGAAAAGGAGAGACCCAGTACTTC. Its protein product is CASSLLGKGETQYF.

V is TRBV11-2 and J is TRBJ2-2, with D perhaps matching TRBD1 (5 bases). V lost 5 bases, J lost 2 bases, and 9 bases lay in between. The length of the CDR3 is 14 residues. Germline V gene sequence: CDR1 SGHAT, CDR2 FQNNGV. CDR3 coding DNA: TGTGCCAGCAGCCGCGACAGAAACACCGGGGAGCTGTTTTTT. This sequence encodes CASSRDRNTGELFF.

This clone was seen only once. This chain links TRBV5-1 with TRBJ2-5; D is ambiguous. Germline values: CDR1 SGHRS, CDR2 YFSETQ. CDR3 length: 15 residues. V was pared by 5 bases and J by 2 bases, with 16 bases between. Here the CDR3 reads CASRDGRPRQETQYF. The DNA for the CDR3 is TGCGCCAGCAGGGACGGACGGCCTCGTCAAGAGACCCAGTACTTC. Full variable domain (rest looked up from reference TRBV5-1 and TRBJ2-5): KAGVTQTPRYLIKTRGQQVTLSCSPISGHRSVSWYQQTPGQGLQFLFEYFSETQRNKGNFPGRFSGRQFSNSRSEMNVSTLELGDSALYLCASRDGRPRQETQYFGPGTRLLVL.